This T cell receptor beta chain was observed in a study of shared clonotypes between healthy human individuals. Germline loops: CDR1 LGHNA, CDR2 YSLEER. The CDR3 has 16 amino acids. The ends were cut back, 4 bases at V and 0 bases at J, with 13 bases in the middle. Positively selected for CCR7, the CD45RO-negative cells used as naive CD8 cells excluded terminally differentiated effector memory CD45RA+ cells. This table comes from immunoSEQ multiplex PCR, and its TCRdb copy is limited to in-frame clones, with some not included. The sample has around 700,000 clones; around 92% are singletons. Sequencing was carried out using naive CD8+ T cells sorted from blood. The clonotype comes from a man aged 25 to 45 in good health. The V gene is TRBV4-3, the J gene TRBJ2-1; D is perhaps TRBD2 (6 bases). The CDR3, as DNA: TGCGCCAGCAGCCTTTCGCGGGGACGCTCCTACAATGAGCAGTTCTTC. This gives the protein CASSLSRGRSYNEQFF.